This T cell receptor beta chain was recovered during a study of CD8 T cells in Susac syndrome. An input of 0.5 to 1 ug of RNA was subjected to reverse transcription using random hexamers. With immunoSEQ multiplex PCR, TCR beta CDR3 was amplified across 54 Vbeta and 13 Jbeta. A single record per CDR3 protein comes from TCRdb applying MiXCR to the immunoSEQ multiplex PCR reads. The sample contains about 200,000 distinct CDR3 sequences, 85% to 95% of which appear only once. CDR1 is SGHNT and CDR2 is YYREEE in the germline V gene (reference sequence). Trimming shortened V by 6 bases and J by 1 base, and 10 bases separated the two germline ends. The CDR3 is 13 amino acids. Sequencing of TCR beta drew on CD8+ and CD4+ T cells from blood. While serving as controls, healthy donors were matched for age and sex. TEMRA cells were FACS-enriched, unlike CD8+ and CD4+ T cells, which were negatively isolated.

Input material: CD4+ T cells from PBMCs. The receptor was isolated from a human donor in good health. This sequence joins TRBV5-4 and TRBJ1-1, with D possibly matching TRBD1 (6 bases). The CDR3 loop reads CASMRGGNTEAFF. CDR3 sequence (DNA): TGTGCCAGCATGAGGGGGGGGAACACTGAAGCTTTCTTT.